The clone carrying this T cell receptor (beta chain) has just a few counts. Its antigen is not known. Treatment here: oral pan-JAK inhibitor, 5-10 mg twice daily. The CDR3 spans 16 residues. Germline lookup yields CDR1 SGHVS and CDR2 FNYEAQ. Trimming took 0 bases from V and 5 from J, leaving 17 bases between them. The data derive from a study of CD8+ T cells in alopecia areata. About the study: The SALT score measured affected scalp surface percentage in treated patients. Study conclusions and caveats: While patients received tofacitinib, many expanded lesional clones remained present in scalp and blood.

cDNA reverse transcribed from extracted RNA served as the sequencing template. Using immunoSEQ multiplex PCR, the repertoire was profiled, and TCRdb retains in-frame clones only, with some absent. The sample carries roughly 100,000 clones, more than 55% recorded once. The J gene is TRBJ2-7, the V gene TRBV7-6; the D is unclear. This TCR came from a human donor with alopecia areata. The starting material was CD8+ T cells sorted from blood, obtained at week 4, from a patient treated with tofacitinib. The CDR3, as DNA: TGTGCCAGCAGCTTAGCCGAGGACCAAAGGGTGAACGAGCAGTACTTC. Translating gives CASSLAEDQRVNEQYF.